This T cell receptor beta chain was obtained from a study of blood T cell repertoires in COVID-19. Only in-frame clones appear in the TCRdb table, and some are missing; sequencing was by immunoSEQ multiplex PCR. The sample records a few hundred thousand clones, nearly 90% being singletons. CDR1 is MDHEN and CDR2 is SYDVKM in the germline V gene. This CDR3 is 13 amino acids long. V dropped 2 bases and J dropped 8 bases, with 12 bases sitting between them. This sequence was found in a woman aged 18-35 years with acute COVID-19. The chain uses TRBV28 and TRBJ1-2; D perhaps matches TRBD1 (6 bases). Sequences were obtained from PBMCs or T cells enriched from blood (not recorded which). CDR3 in DNA: TGTGCCAGCAGTTTACAGGGGCTCGGAGGCTACACCTTC. This translates into CASSLQGLGGYTF.